The clone carrying this T cell receptor (beta chain) has more than one count but fewer than ten. The germline V gene encodes CDR1 SGHTA and CDR2 FQGTGA. The ends were cut back, 1 base at V and 8 bases at J, with 12 bases in the middle. The CDR3 length is 14 residues. The sample belongs to a study of T cells after yellow fever vaccination. About the study: Fractions low in cell number were prepared with SMART-Seq v4 Ultra Low Input.

TCRdb reprocessed the 5' RACE reads with MiXCR, giving one entry per CDR3 protein. The table includes about 99,000 distinct CDR3 sequences, about 6% detected once. The rearrangement links TRBV7-3 to TRBJ2-1; the D is unclear. The sample was CD8+ T cells sorted from PBMCs, taken 10 days after the yellow fever booster vaccination. This receptor was taken from a man aged 18 to 30 who received the YFV17D yellow fever vaccine. The CDR3 reads CASSLMGLGDEQFF. The CDR3 DNA follows: TGTGCCAGCAGCTTAATGGGCCTGGGTGATGAGCAGTTCTTC.